The sample holds a few counts of the clone carrying this T cell receptor (beta chain). Its antigen is not identified. Trimming took 0 bases from V and 2 from J, leaving 4 bases between them. This CDR3 is built from 13 residues. Germline values: CDR1 SNHLY, CDR2 FYNNEI. Diagnoses rested on clinical symptoms, serum thyroxine and TRAb, thyroid ultrasound and orbital computed tomography. This entry is derived from a study of T cells in Graves' hyperthyroidism and ophthalmopathy. The study's findings and limits: In the analysis, a 13 V-J model separated ophthalmopathy from stable hyperthyroidism.

The TCR beta CDR3 regions underwent amplification using RNA transcripts as the source. Researchers ran a first-round RT-PCR on the TCR CDR3 using the HTBI primer set. From the multiplex PCR reads, TCRdb called clonotypes with MiXCR, one entry per CDR3 protein. The sample yields approximately 640,000 distinct CDR3 sequences, just under 45% seen once. This clonotype was obtained from an adult man with Graves' disease, either hyperthyroidism or ophthalmopathy (not recorded which). Sequencing input: peripheral blood or thyroid tissue (not recorded which). The chain employs TRBV2 and TRBJ2-5; no definite D call. The CDR3 DNA sequence: TGTGCCAGCAGTGAAGCAGTGCAAGAGACCCAGTACTTC. This gives the protein CASSEAVQETQYF. The complete variable domain, with remaining parts taken from reference TRBV2 and TRBJ2-5, reads EPEVTQTPSHQVTQMGQEVILRCVPISNHLYFYWYRQILGQKVEFLVSFYNNEISEKSEIFDDQFSVERPDGSNFTLKIRSTKLEDSAMYFCASSEAVQETQYFGPGTRLLVL.